These 13 T cell receptor beta chains were sequenced from one sample in a study of cytomegalovirus exposure and HLA in healthy donors. Measured with immunoSEQ multiplex PCR; TCRdb has only the in-frame clones, and not every one. The sample shows hundreds of thousands of clones, 70% to 90% of them seen only once. The sequenced sample was PBMCs. The receptors here all came from a woman aged 18-29 years in good health and CMV-seronegative.

This clone was picked up a small number of times. V gene TRBV5-1 combines with J gene TRBJ2-2; 8 positions agree with TRBD2. J was trimmed by 6 bases and V by 4 bases; bases with no gene match: 5. Germline loops: CDR1 SGHRS, CDR2 YFSETQ. The CDR3 runs 14 residues. The CDR3 loop is CASSPGGAPGELFF. The CDR3 region has the DNA TGCGCCAGCAGCCCGGGGGGGGCCCCCGGGGAGCTGTTTTTT. Full variable domain (remainder filled in from reference TRBV5-1 and TRBJ2-2): KAGVTQTPRYLIKTRGQQVTLSCSPISGHRSVSWYQQTPGQGLQFLFEYFSETQRNKGNFPGRFSGRQFSNSRSEMNVSTLELGDSALYLCASSPGGAPGELFFGEGSRLTVL.

This chain links TRBV9 with TRBJ1-1; possible D gene TRBD1, 5 bases. CDR3 length equals 15 residues. The V gene's germline CDR1 is SGDLS and CDR2 YYNGEE. With 4 bases removed from V and 1 base from J, the gap between germline ends came to 14 bases. The CDR3 DNA follows: TGTGCCAGCAGCTCAACCCCCGGGGGGAACACTGAAGCTTTCTTT. Its protein product is CASSSTPGGNTEAFF.

This chain connects TRBV6-1 to TRBJ2-7, with TRBD1 matching 8 bases. The CDR3 length is 15 residues. V lost 6 bases to trimming and J lost 4 bases; unmatched junction nucleotides: 11. CDR1 is MNHNS, CDR2 SASEGT, per germline. The CDR3 DNA reads as TGTGCCAGCAGCCCCGCCGGGACAGGTTTTTACGAGCAGTACTTC. Its protein is CASSPAGTGFYEQYF.

The chain combines TRBV5-6 with TRBJ2-5, with 11 bases that match TRBD1. After removal of 3 bases from V and 5 bases from J, the junction contained 9 bases not matched to a gene. This CDR3 region has 16 residues. Per germline, CDR1 SGHDT and CDR2 YYEEEE. The CDR3 here is CASSWTGGSYSETQYF. The CDR3 DNA sequence: TGTGCCAGCAGCTGGACAGGGGGCTCTTACAGTGAGACCCAGTACTTC. The variable domain in full, completed from reference TRBV5-6 and TRBJ2-5, reads DAGVTQSPTHLIKTRGQQVTLRCSPKSGHDTVSWYQQALGQGPQFIFQYYEEEERQRGNFPDRFSGHQFPNYSSELNVNALLLGDSALYLCASSWTGGSYSETQYFGPGTRLLVL.

The genes are TRBV7-3 and TRBJ2-3, with TRBD1 identical over 8 bases. CDR1 is SGHTA and CDR2 is FQGTGA in the germline V gene. V trimming: 5 bases; J trimming: 4 bases; junction bases outside the gene matches: 5. This CDR3 is built from 14 residues. DNA of the CDR3: TGTGCCAGCAGCCTGCAGGGGGCTGCAGATACGCAGTATTTT. Its protein product is CASSLQGAADTQYF.

V gene TRBV5-1 combines with J gene TRBJ2-7; TRBD1 matches 7 bases. Unmatched junction bases numbered 12, after V lost 4 bases and J lost 2 bases. The CDR3 is 16 amino acids. Germline V lookup: CDR1 SGHRS, CDR2 YFSETQ. The CDR3 loop is CASSGGSPQGAYEQYF. In DNA, the CDR3 is TGCGCCAGCAGCGGTGGGTCGCCGCAGGGGGCCTACGAGCAGTACTTC. The whole variable domain, remainder taken from reference TRBV5-1 and TRBJ2-7, is KAGVTQTPRYLIKTRGQQVTLSCSPISGHRSVSWYQQTPGQGLQFLFEYFSETQRNKGNFPGRFSGRQFSNSRSEMNVSTLELGDSALYLCASSGGSPQGAYEQYFGPGTRLTVT.

This chain connects TRBV5-1 to TRBJ1-1; weak D call: TRBD1 (5 bases). From germline, CDR1 is SGHRS and CDR2 YFSETQ. The V end lost 4 bases, the J end lost 1 base, and 11 bases lay between the germline ends. This CDR3 spans 14 amino acids. The CDR3 sequence: CASSKGTANTEAFF. DNA for the CDR3: TGCGCCAGCAGCAAAGGGACGGCGAACACTGAAGCTTTCTTT.

The chain uses TRBV29-1 and TRBJ1-3; D unresolved. V lost 3 bases to trimming and J lost 0 bases, with 18 bases between them. Germline values: CDR1 SQVTM, CDR2 ANQGSEA. The CDR3 loop spans 17 amino acids. The CDR3 DNA is TGCAGCGTTGAGACGACGTGGCCAGGATTCTCTGGAAACACCATATATTTT. It codes for CSVETTWPGFSGNTIYF.

The rearrangement joins TRBV28 to TRBJ1-2, with TRBD1 as a possible D gene (5 bases). Trimming left V 4 bases short and J 4 bases short, with 10 bases between. Germline CDR1 and CDR2: MDHEN and SYDVKM. This CDR3 contains 13 residues. CDR3 amino acids: CASSSPGSYGYTF. In DNA, the CDR3 is TGTGCCAGCAGTTCTCCAGGGAGCTATGGCTACACCTTC.

The chain's CDR3 is CASSLQGAGDTQYF. The CDR3 region has the DNA TGTGCCAGCAGCTTACAAGGGGCTGGAGATACGCAGTATTTT. The chain joins TRBV5-6 to TRBJ2-3; tentatively, D is TRBD1 (5 bases). V shed 2 bases and J shed 5 bases, with 12 bases lying between them. This CDR3 contains 14 residues. From germline, CDR1 is SGHDT and CDR2 YYEEEE.

V usage is TRBV28 and J usage is TRBJ2-5; the D gene is possibly TRBD2 (5 bases). The CDR3 has 15 amino acids. V was pared by 3 bases and J by 2 bases, with 13 bases between. From germline, CDR1 is MDHEN and CDR2 SYDVKM. The CDR3 loop is CASSFTRALQETQYF. The CDR3 nucleotides are TGTGCCAGCAGTTTTACGAGGGCTTTACAAGAGACCCAGTACTTC.

V is TRBV6-1 and J is TRBJ2-5, with 9 bases lining up with TRBD1. With 6 bases clipped from V and 5 bases from J, the junction kept 7 bases outside the gene matches. This CDR3 comprises 14 residues. From germline, CDR1 is MNHNS and CDR2 SASEGT. CDR3: CASRKWTGDETQYF. For the CDR3, the DNA is TGTGCCAGCAGAAAGTGGACAGGGGATGAGACCCAGTACTTC.

This clone was counted only a few times. The J gene is TRBJ2-1, the V gene TRBV5-4; 16 nucleotides agree with TRBD2. V gave up 3 bases and J gave up 2 bases; unmatched junction bases: 11. Germline loops: CDR1 SGHNT, CDR2 YYREEE (reference sequence). This CDR3 is 20 amino acids long. As DNA, the CDR3 is TGTGCCAGCAGCTCCCCACCGGGACTAGCGGGAGGGGAAGCCTACAATGAGCAGTTCTTC. Amino acids: CASSSPPGLAGGEAYNEQFF.